The rows below give T cell receptor beta chains drawn from one sample of a study of blood T cells in healthy people across ages. TCRdb recomputed calls from the 5' RACE reads with MiXCR, one row per CDR3 protein. The profile shows some 710,000 distinct CDR3 sequences, about half of them singletons. Sequencing input: blood. All receptors derive from an elderly man in good health. Both conserved end residues are part of each CDR3. The order of the fields is D gene, J gene, V gene, clone size, CDR3 protein, CDR3 DNA. The D gene is left open where the match is weak. For some rows the clone size is stated as once, few or many, or as a class when expanded; others skip it.

TRBD2 | TRBJ2-7 | TRBV9 | . | CASSVAGGPSYNEQYF | TGTGCCAGCAGCGTAGCGGGAGGGCCCTCCTACAATGAGCAGTACTTC
. | TRBJ2-5 | TRBV6-6 | . | CTSHMAGAGETQYF | TGTACCAGCCACATGGCGGGGGCCGGCGAGACCCAGTACTTC
. | TRBJ2-1 | TRBV5-6 | few | CASRTAGRPYNEQFF | TGTGCCAGCCGGACGGCAGGGAGGCCCTACAATGAGCAGTTCTTC
. | TRBJ2-1 | TRBV6-2/TRBV6-3 | . | CASSYEGTYNEQFF | TGTGCCAGCAGTTACGAGGGGACCTACAATGAGCAGTTCTTC
. | TRBJ2-3 | TRBV10-3 | once | CAISYSSAGTDTQYF | TGTGCCATCAGCTATTCTAGCGCGGGCACAGATACGCAGTATTTT
. | TRBJ2-7 | TRBV12-3/TRBV12-4 | many | CASSLANAGLPYEQYF | TGTGCCAGCAGTTTAGCGAATGCCGGGCTACCCTACGAGCAGTACTTC
TRBD1 | TRBJ1-6 | TRBV20-1 | . | CSARAAGTGNSPLHF | TGCAGTGCTAGAGCCGCCGGGACAGGGAATTCACCCCTCCACTTT
. | TRBJ2-1 | TRBV27 | . | CASSFRAIGETQFF | TGTGCCAGCAGTTTCCGGGCAATAGGGGAGACCCAGTTCTTC
TRBD1 | TRBJ1-5 | TRBV29-1 | few | CSVRTGGNQPQHF | TGCAGCGTGAGGACAGGGGGCAATCAGCCCCAGCATTTT
. | TRBJ1-4 | TRBV5-1 | . | CASRDTGKGEKLFF | TGCGCCAGCAGAGATACTGGGAAAGGAGAAAAACTGTTTTTT
. | TRBJ2-6 | TRBV29-1 | . | CSVEGVRKSYGANVLTF | TGCAGCGTTGAAGGGGTCCGCAAGAGTTATGGGGCCAACGTCCTGACTTTC
. | TRBJ2-7 | TRBV6-5 | . | CASSYGGELYEQYF | TGTGCCAGCAGTTACGGCGGGGAACTCTACGAGCAGTACTTC
. | TRBJ2-2 | TRBV29-1 | once | CSARTGSGELFF | TGCAGCGCACGCACTGGCTCTGGGGAGCTGTTTTTT
. | TRBJ2-6 | TRBV23-1 | few | CASVRAASLANVLTF | TGCGCCAGCGTTCGGGCTGCCTCATTGGCCAACGTCCTGACTTTC
TRBD1 | TRBJ2-7 | TRBV7-2 | many | CASSLAVTGGYEQYF | TGTGCCAGCAGCTTAGCAGTGACAGGGGGCTACGAGCAGTACTTC
TRBD1 | TRBJ2-3 | TRBV20-1 | many | CSANDRGGDTQYF | TGCAGTGCTAACGACAGGGGGGGAGATACGCAGTATTTT
TRBD2 | TRBJ2-2 | TRBV12-3/TRBV12-4 | few | CASSPGLAGGNTGELFF | TGTGCCAGCAGTCCCGGACTAGCGGGGGGTAACACCGGGGAGCTGTTTTTT
. | TRBJ1-6 | TRBV10-3 | . | CAISEFAENSPLHF | TGTGCCATCAGTGAGTTTGCAGAGAATTCACCCCTCCACTTT
. | TRBJ2-1 | TRBV4-3 | . | CASSQDHGVAGGNEQFF | TGCGCCAGCAGCCAAGATCATGGGGTTGCCGGGGGAAATGAGCAGTTCTTC
. | TRBJ1-2 | TRBV29-1 | . | CSVEDAQVAYGYTF | TGCAGCGTTGAAGATGCGCAGGTGGCCTATGGCTACACCTTC
. | TRBJ2-5 | TRBV5-1 | . | CASMEGALGEQYF | TGCGCCAGCATGGAGGGGGCTTTGGGAGAGCAGTACTTC
TRBD2 | TRBJ2-7 | TRBV28 | . | CAGRSRGRLAGGPGIHEQYF | TGTGCCGGCAGGTCCCGGGGCCGACTAGCGGGAGGGCCAGGAATCCACGAGCAGTACTTC
TRBD2 | TRBJ2-2 | TRBV12-3/TRBV12-4 | . | CASSSATSGVTGELFF | TGTGCCAGCAGCTCCGCGACTAGCGGGGTCACCGGGGAGCTGTTTTTT
TRBD1 | TRBJ1-4 | TRBV29-1 | . | CSVEELGQGMRKLFF | TGCAGCGTTGAAGAGTTGGGACAGGGTATGAGAAAACTGTTTTTT
. | TRBJ1-5 | TRBV20-1 | . | CSATPDTATYQPQHF | TGCAGTGCTACCCCGGACACGGCAACATATCAGCCCCAGCATTTT
. | TRBJ2-5 | TRBV10-3 | . | CAISESIQTQYF | TGTGCCATCAGTGAGTCGATACAGACCCAGTACTTC
TRBD1 | TRBJ2-2 | TRBV29-1 | few | CSVGGVRGLRNTGELFF | TGCAGCGTTGGAGGTGTCAGGGGGCTGAGGAACACCGGGGAGCTGTTTTTT
TRBD2 | TRBJ2-1 | TRBV20-1 | . | CSAFGRAGGTYNEQFF | TGCAGTGCTTTTGGACGAGCGGGAGGAACCTACAATGAGCAGTTCTTC
. | TRBJ2-7 | TRBV29-1 | . | CSVGNYEQYF | TGCAGCGTCGGGAACTACGAGCAGTACTTC
TRBD1 | TRBJ1-1 | TRBV29-1 | . | CSVRGTVSTEAFF | TGCAGCGTGAGGGGGACAGTGAGCACTGAAGCTTTCTTT
. | TRBJ2-3 | TRBV20-1 | few | CSARAPEGTDTQYF | TGCAGTGCTAGAGCCCCCGAGGGCACAGATACGCAGTATTTT
. | TRBJ2-1 | TRBV28 | few | CASMRGYNEQFF | TGTGCCAGCATGAGGGGTTACAATGAGCAGTTCTTC
. | TRBJ1-4 | TRBV20-1 | . | CSASETGEKLFF | TGCAGTGCTAGCGAGACGGGTGAAAAACTGTTTTTT
. | TRBJ2-7 | TRBV7-8 | . | CASSPSSGAGEQYF | TGTGCCAGCAGCCCATCGTCCGGGGCCGGGGAGCAGTACTTC
. | TRBJ2-3 | TRBV20-1 | many | CSARDLVSWDTQYF | TGCAGTGCTAGAGATCTTGTCTCCTGGGATACGCAGTATTTT
TRBD2 | TRBJ2-3 | TRBV12-3/TRBV12-4 | . | CASSLEASGGDTQYF | TGTGCCAGCAGTTTAGAGGCTAGCGGTGGAGATACGCAGTATTTT
TRBD2 | TRBJ2-5 | TRBV11-2 | . | CASSLVVAGGGYEQYF | TGTGCCAGCAGCTTAGTTGTAGCGGGAGGTGGCTATGAGCAGTACTTC
. | TRBJ2-5 | TRBV10-2 | . | CASSRGAASGQETQYF | TGCGCCAGCAGCAGGGGGGCGGCTAGCGGGCAAGAGACCCAGTACTTC
. | TRBJ2-7 | TRBV15 | . | CATSREGRTYEQYF | TGTGCCACCAGCAGAGAAGGTAGGACCTACGAGCAGTACTTC
TRBD1 | TRBJ1-5 | TRBV7-9 | . | CASSLGEGATQPQHF | TGTGCCAGCAGCTTAGGCGAGGGGGCTACTCAGCCCCAGCATTTT
TRBD2 | TRBJ2-3 | TRBV20-1 | many | CSASRETRTDTQYF | TGCAGTGCTTCGCGGGAGACCCGCACAGATACGCAGTATTTT
TRBD2 | TRBJ2-1 | TRBV9 | few | CASSVSLAGEGDEQFF | TGTGCCAGCAGCGTGTCACTAGCGGGAGAGGGGGATGAGCAGTTCTTC
. | TRBJ2-1 | TRBV5-1 | . | CASSLDPGVREEFF | TGCGCCAGCAGCTTGGATCCGGGTGTACGCGAGGAGTTCTTC
. | TRBJ2-6 | TRBV7-2 | many | CASSFNSAGANVLTF | TGTGCCAGCAGCTTTAATAGTGCTGGGGCCAACGTCCTGACTTTC
. | TRBJ2-5 | TRBV29-1 | . | CSVDLVMGARETQYF | TGCAGCGTTGATCTGGTGATGGGGGCCCGGGAGACCCAGTACTTC
. | TRBJ1-5 | TRBV6-6 | few | CASSYGRRFSNQPQHF | TGTGCCAGCAGTTACGGGAGGAGGTTTAGCAATCAGCCCCAGCATTTT
TRBD1 | TRBJ2-5 | TRBV24-1 | . | CATSDAGTGDQWTQYF | TGTGCCACCAGTGATGCCGGGACAGGGGATCAGTGGACCCAGTACTTC
. | TRBJ2-1 | TRBV11-3 | . | CASSLGRVGFNEQFF | TGTGCCAGCAGCTTGGGGAGAGTCGGGTTCAATGAGCAGTTCTTC
TRBD2 | TRBJ2-5 | TRBV7-2 | . | CASSPGTSGGVKVYF | TGTGCCAGCAGCCCCGGGACTAGCGGGGGCGTGAAGGTGTACTTC
. | TRBJ2-6 | TRBV4-2 | . | CASSQDPLGSGANVPTF | TGTGCCAGCAGCCAAGATCCACTAGGCTCTGGGGCCAACGTCCCGACTTTC
TRBD2 | TRBJ2-7 | TRBV7-2 | once | CASSLTATSGSRPTEQYF | TGTGCCAGCAGCTTAACAGCGACTAGCGGGAGTCGTCCTACTGAGCAGTACTTC
TRBD2 | TRBJ2-1 | TRBV27 | many | CASTLGYGEGNEQFF | TGTGCCAGCACTCTCGGATATGGGGAGGGGAATGAGCAGTTCTTC